A single sample gave rise to the 13 T cell receptor beta chains below, sequenced in a study of blood T cell repertoires in COVID-19. Sequenced by immunoSEQ multiplex PCR; TCRdb stores in-frame clones only, minus some. The sample has about 240,000 clones, around 83% seen once. The sequenced sample was peripheral blood. These receptors were obtained from a man aged 25 to 40 who had recovered from COVID-19.

V gene TRBV6-5 combines with J gene TRBJ2-1; 12 bases fit TRBD2. The CDR3 extends over 15 amino acids. CDR1 is MNHEY and CDR2 is SVGAGI in the germline V gene. Germline trimming cut 5 bases from V and 7 bases from J; bases unmatched to any gene: 6. The CDR3 protein is CASSSRGLAGNEQFF. The CDR3 region has the DNA TGTGCCAGCAGTAGTCGCGGACTAGCGGGGAATGAGCAGTTCTTC.

The rearrangement uses TRBV12-3 or TRBV12-4 and TRBJ2-1, with no clear D. V shed 6 bases and J shed 0 bases, with 6 bases lying between them. The CDR3 has 13 amino acids. The CDR3 is CASSRYSYNEQFF. DNA for the CDR3: TGTGCCAGCAGCAGATACTCCTACAATGAGCAGTTCTTC.

J is TRBJ2-2 and V is TRBV3-1 (or the pseudogene TRBV3-2), with D tentatively TRBD1 (6 bases). Per the germline V gene, CDR1 is LGHDT and CDR2 is YNNKEL (reference sequence). V lost 4 bases and J lost 4, with 16 bases in between. The CDR3 has 16 residues. CDR3 sequence: CASSPDYGGSTGELFF. In nucleotides, the CDR3 is TGTGCCAGCAGCCCCGACTATGGGGGCTCCACCGGGGAGCTGTTTTTT.

The chain couples TRBV2 to TRBJ2-1; 7 bases align to TRBD2. This CDR3 has 16 residues. Trimming took 8 bases from V and 0 from J; bases not matched to a gene: 10. The germline CDR1 and CDR2 sequences are SNHLY and FYNNEI. This CDR3 reads CASRRGLSSSYNEQFF. CDR3 bases: TGTGCCAGCCGTCGGGGACTATCCAGCTCCTACAATGAGCAGTTCTTC.

This rearrangement joins TRBV18 to TRBJ1-2, with TRBD1 matching over 7 bases. Germline-derived CDR1 and CDR2 are KGHSH and LQKENI. The CDR3 is 13 residues long. V was clipped by 3 bases and J by 12 bases; unmatched bases: 10. The CDR3 is CASSPGQEEVHTF. DNA of the CDR3: TGTGCCAGCTCACCCGGACAGGAGGAGGTTCACACCTTC. Together with reference TRBV18 and TRBJ1-2, the CDR3 gives the full variable domain: NAGVMQNPRHLVRRRGQEARLRCSPMKGHSHVYWYRQLPEEGLKFMVYLQKENIIDESGMPKERFSAEFPKEGPSILRIQQVVRGDSAAYFCASSPGQEEVHTFGSGTRLTVV.

The chain is built from TRBV5-1 and TRBJ2-2; 10 bases align to TRBD2. The V gene's germline CDR1 is SGHRS and CDR2 YFSETQ. This CDR3 has 16 residues. V dropped 4 bases and J dropped 6; count of bases not matched to a gene: 9. CDR3 nucleotides: TGCGCCAGCAGCATCACCCCTAGCGGGGGTTCCGGGGAGCTGTTTTTT. The encoded protein is CASSITPSGGSGELFF.

The chain carries TRBV14 and TRBJ2-5, with 8 bases identical to TRBD2. V lost 1 base and J lost 5; bases outside the gene matches: 9. This CDR3 has 16 amino acids. Germline CDR1 and CDR2: SGHDN and FVKESK. DNA of the CDR3: TGTGCCAGCAGCCAAGGGAGGCCGGGGGGGCTTGAGACCCAGTACTTC. The encoded protein is CASSQGRPGGLETQYF. Variable domain in full (rest from reference TRBV14 and TRBJ2-5): EAGVTQFPSHSVIEKGQTVTLRCDPISGHDNLYWYRRVMGKEIKFLLHFVKESKQDESGMPNNRFLAERTGGTYSTLKVQPAELEDSGVYFCASSQGRPGGLETQYFGPGTRLLVL.

The rearrangement joins TRBV30 to TRBJ2-2; 8 nucleotides line up with TRBD2. Germline V gene lookup returns CDR1 GTSNPN and CDR2 SVGIG (reference sequence). V shed 3 bases, J shed 6 bases, and the junction held 12 bases outside the gene matches. CDR3 length equals 16 residues. The chain's CDR3 is CAWSRQSGGGSGELFF. Here the CDR3 DNA reads TGTGCCTGGAGCCGCCAGAGCGGGGGTGGGTCCGGGGAGCTGTTTTTT.

The chain joins TRBV5-5 to TRBJ1-2, with a weak D call TRBD1 (5 bases). This CDR3 is built from 14 residues. V lost 5 bases and J lost 0, with 11 bases in between. Germline CDR1 is SGHKS and CDR2 is YYEKEE (reference sequence). The CDR3 DNA reads TGTGCCAGCAGTCTGGCGGGGGCTAACTATGGCTACACCTTC. Protein product: CASSLAGANYGYTF.

The gene calls are TRBV19 and TRBJ1-1; 9 nucleotides line up with TRBD1. The CDR3 sequence is 13 residues long. Unmatched junction bases numbered 4, after V lost 6 bases and J lost 5 bases. From germline, CDR1 is LNHDA and CDR2 SQIVND (reference sequence). CDR3 sequence (DNA): TGTGCCAGTAGGGGACAGGGCGGGACTGAAGCTTTCTTT. Protein: CASRGQGGTEAFF.

The J gene is TRBJ1-3, the V gene TRBV6-5; D may be TRBD1 (5 bases). CDR3 size: 15 residues. Trimming cost V 7 bases and J 4 bases, with 17 bases left between them. Germline values: CDR1 MNHEY, CDR2 SVGAGI. CDR3 protein: CASTLDRGVGNTIYF. CDR3 in DNA: TGTGCCAGCACCCTGGACCGGGGGGTGGGAAACACCATATATTTT.

The chain links TRBV29-1 to TRBJ1-1; a weak D match, TRBD1 (6 bases). The CDR3 contains 12 residues. CDR1 SQVTM and CDR2 ANQGSEA come from the germline V gene. V shed 7 bases and J shed 3 bases, with 12 bases lying between them. Here the CDR3 DNA reads TGCAGCGCACGCACAGGGCACACTGAAGCTTTCTTT. The encoded protein is CSARTGHTEAFF.

This clone was counted a single time. The J gene is TRBJ2-2, the V gene TRBV7-2; D is perhaps TRBD2 (7 bases). Germline V lookup: CDR1 SGHTA, CDR2 FQGNSA. V lost 1 base to trimming and J lost 6 bases, with 12 bases between them. This CDR3 contains 15 residues. The CDR3 DNA reads as TGTGCCAGCAGCTTAGAGGGGGGGCCTCCCGGGGAGCTGTTTTTT. It specifies CASSLEGGPPGELFF.